The T cell receptor beta chain under discussion was sequenced for a study of blood T cell repertoires in COVID-19. This clone has a count of ten or more. Using immunoSEQ multiplex PCR, the repertoire was profiled, and TCRdb retains in-frame clones only, with some absent. The data show fewer than 300,000 clones, roughly 85% seen once. This TCR was sampled from a woman between 18 and 29 years old with acute or convalescent COVID-19. The specimen sequenced was peripheral blood.

CDR3 protein: CASSLGQNTEAFF. CDR3 bases: TGTGCCAGCAGCTTAGGACAAAACACTGAAGCTTTCTTT. The V call is TRBV7-2, the J call TRBJ1-1; D call uncertain. Trimming cost V 1 base and J 2 bases, with 5 bases left between them. This CDR3 has 13 amino acids. CDR1 and CDR2 from the germline V gene are SGHTA and FQGNSA.